The 19 T cell receptor beta chains listed next were all sequenced from one sample in a study of blood T cell repertoires in COVID-19. Using immunoSEQ multiplex PCR, the repertoire was profiled, and TCRdb retains in-frame clones only, with some absent. The sample includes around 280,000 clones, over 85% seen only once; the top ten take 11%. The sequenced sample consisted of peripheral blood. These receptors came from a woman aged 25 to 39 with COVID-19, enrolled during active disease.

This chain uses TRBV21-1 with TRBJ1-5; TRBD1 is taken as the D call from the table, unchecked against the DNA. TRBV21-1 is a pseudogene. This CDR3 has 14 residues. The CDR3 DNA sequence: TGTGCCAGCAGCAAGACAGGGCGCAATCAGCCCCAGCATTTT. It yields the protein CASSKTGRNQPQHF.

V gene TRBV2 combines with J gene TRBJ2-7, with D tentatively TRBD1 (6 bases). Germline V gene data show CDR1 as SNHLY and CDR2 as FYNNEI. The V gene lost 7 bases and the J gene lost 0 bases, with 16 bases spanning the gap. CDR3 length equals 15 residues. Here the CDR3 DNA reads TGTGCCAGCATGGAAGGCAGGGACATCTCCTACGAGCAGTACTTC. Residues: CASMEGRDISYEQYF.

The gene calls are TRBV7-7 and TRBJ2-5; no definite D call. This CDR3 has 10 amino acids. Trimming shortened V by 8 bases and J by 6 bases, and 7 bases separated the two germline ends. In germline, CDR1 is SSHAT, CDR2 FNYEAQ (reference sequence). The CDR3 reads CASGQKTQYF. CDR3 nucleotide sequence: TGTGCCAGCGGGCAAAAGACCCAGTACTTC. Using reference TRBV7-7 and TRBJ2-5 for the parts outside the CDR3, the full variable domain is GAGVSQSPRYKVTKRGQDVTLRCDPISSHATLYWYQQALGQGPEFLTYFNYEAQPDKSGLPSDRFSAERPEGSISTLTIQRTEQRDSAMYRCASGQKTQYFGPGTRLLVL.

The chain employs TRBV3-1 (or the pseudogene TRBV3-2) and TRBJ1-6; D remains ambiguous. Trimming removed 2 bases from V and 8 bases from J, with 10 bases in between. Germline CDR1 LGHDT, CDR2 YNNKEL (reference sequence). This CDR3 has 14 amino acids. In DNA form, the CDR3 reads TGTGCCAGCAGCCAATCCCTCCGGGATTCACCCCTCCACTTT. Translated: CASSQSLRDSPLHF.

This sequence joins TRBV3-1 (or the pseudogene TRBV3-2) and TRBJ1-2; 7 bases are shared with TRBD1. This CDR3 has 13 residues. V lost 3 bases, J lost 4 bases, and 2 bases stayed unmatched. The germline V gene has CDR1 LGHDT and CDR2 YNNKEL (reference sequence). The chain's CDR3 is CASSQGQTYGYTF. Written as DNA, the CDR3 is TGTGCCAGCAGCCAGGGACAGACCTATGGCTACACCTTC.

V is TRBV4-1 and J is TRBJ2-2; D uncertain. The germline V and J ends were trimmed by 3 bases and 1 base, with 9 bases remaining between them. Germline V lookup: CDR1 MGHRA, CDR2 YSYEKL. The CDR3 totals 15 residues. Written as DNA, the CDR3 is TGCGCCAGCAGCCAGTTCCCTAAGAACACCGGGGAGCTGTTTTTT. Residues: CASSQFPKNTGELFF.

This chain uses TRBV2 with TRBJ1-2; no firm D call. V shed 8 bases and J shed 4 bases, with 14 bases lying between them. Germline V gene sequence: CDR1 SNHLY, CDR2 FYNNEI. The CDR3 runs to 13 residues. DNA for the CDR3: TGTGCCAGCCCCACGAGGCTCGCCTATGGCTACACCTTC. This codes for CASPTRLAYGYTF.

This chain uses TRBV3-1 (or the pseudogene TRBV3-2) with TRBJ2-1; 16 bases map to TRBD2. Trimming at V came to 0 bases and at J to 8 bases, leaving 4 bases not matched to a gene. This CDR3 has 17 residues. Germline V gene sequence: CDR1 LGHDT, CDR2 YNNKEL (reference sequence). The CDR3 DNA sequence: TGTGCCAGCAGCCAAGAAGGGACTAGCGGGGGGGCCCATGAGCAGTTCTTC. Protein product: CASSQEGTSGGAHEQFF.

This clone was seen just once. The V gene is TRBV7-2, the J gene TRBJ1-1; D not resolved. Trimming stripped 5 bases from V and 1 base from J, with 14 bases between. The CDR3 has 15 residues. Per the germline V gene, CDR1 is SGHTA and CDR2 is FQGNSA. In DNA form, the CDR3 reads TGTGCCAGCAGCCCTCAACAGATTACGAACACTGAAGCTTTCTTT. Protein: CASSPQQITNTEAFF. Full variable domain (rest looked up from reference TRBV7-2 and TRBJ1-1): GAGVSQSPSNKVTEKGKDVELRCDPISGHTALYWYRQSLGQGLEFLIYFQGNSAPDKSGLPSDRFSAERTGGSVSTLTIQRTQQEDSAVYLCASSPQQITNTEAFFGQGTRLTVV.

The gene calls are TRBV2 and TRBJ1-4; D gene uncertain. V was trimmed by 3 bases and J by 1 base, leaving 9 bases between them. The CDR3 spans 15 residues. CDR1 SNHLY and CDR2 FYNNEI come from the germline V gene. The CDR3 DNA is TGTGCCAGCAGTGAGTCGGTGGTAACTAATGAAAAACTGTTTTTT. Translated, it gives CASSESVVTNEKLFF.

The chain combines TRBV12-5 with TRBJ1-5; TRBD1 is a possible D gene (6 bases). Trimming shortened V by 10 bases and J by 7 bases, and 20 bases separated the two germline ends. Germline V gene data show CDR1 as LGHNT and CDR2 as FRNRAP. CDR3 size: 14 residues. The CDR3 reads CATQIGGAGQPQHF. The CDR3 nucleotides read TGTGCTACCCAAATCGGGGGGGCAGGACAGCCCCAGCATTTT.

The genes are TRBV2 and TRBJ2-5, with D perhaps TRBD1 (6 bases). CDR3 length: 14 residues. Germline-derived CDR1 and CDR2 are SNHLY and FYNNEI. The V gene lost 3 bases and the J gene lost 5 bases, with 13 bases spanning the gap. CDR3 sequence (DNA): TGTGCCAGCAGTGATACAGGGTTCGATGAGACCCAGTACTTC. It encodes CASSDTGFDETQYF.

This clone was seen once. The chain carries TRBV4-1 and TRBJ1-5; D is ambiguous. The length of the CDR3 is 15 residues. CDR1 is MGHRA and CDR2 is YSYEKL in the germline V gene. V was pared by 0 bases and J by 4 bases, with 10 bases between. CDR3 region: CASSQDRSLNQPQHF. As DNA, the CDR3 is TGCGCCAGCAGCCAAGATCGTTCTCTAAATCAGCCCCAGCATTTT.

The chain employs TRBV4-1 and TRBJ1-2, with a tentative D call TRBD1 (6 bases). Trimming took 3 bases from V and 5 from J, leaving 16 bases between them. This CDR3 region has 15 residues. The germline gives CDR1 MGHRA, CDR2 YSYEKL. The CDR3 here is CASSQGANPAYGYTF. The CDR3 DNA follows: TGCGCCAGCAGCCAGGGGGCTAACCCTGCGTATGGCTACACCTTC.

V gene TRBV7-9 combines with J gene TRBJ1-2, with D possibly being TRBD1 (5 bases). The CDR3 is 12 amino acids. The germline CDR1 and CDR2 sequences are SEHNR and FQNEAQ (reference sequence). V lost 4 bases to trimming and J lost 13 bases, with 16 bases between them. The CDR3 protein is CASSSLAGSGTF. The CDR3 DNA follows: TGTGCCAGCAGCTCCCTGGCAGGGTCCGGCACCTTC. Filled out from reference TRBV7-9 and TRBJ1-2, the complete variable domain reads DTGVSQNPRHKITKRGQNVTFRCDPISEHNRLYWYRQTLGQGPEFLTYFQNEAQLEKSRLLSDRFSAERPKGSFSTLEIQRTEQGDSAMYLCASSSLAGSGTFGSGTRLTVV.

This chain links TRBV27 with TRBJ1-1; D is uncertain. The CDR3 has 16 amino acids. V lost 4 bases to trimming and J lost 0 bases, with 15 bases between them. Germline V gene lookup returns CDR1 MNHEY and CDR2 SMNVEV (reference sequence). The CDR3 is CASSYKAGPMNTEAFF. Written as DNA, the CDR3 is TGTGCCAGCAGTTACAAAGCTGGGCCCATGAACACTGAAGCTTTCTTT.

The chain carries TRBV19 and TRBJ1-3; D might be TRBD1 (6 bases). The CDR3 runs to 15 residues. Germline CDR1 LNHDA, CDR2 SQIVND (reference sequence). V lost 5 bases to trimming and J lost 0 bases, with 11 bases between them. CDR3 nucleotides: TGTGCCAGTAGTCAGGGGATAAGCTCTGGAAACACCATATATTTT. As protein: CASSQGISSGNTIYF.

J is TRBJ1-5 and V is TRBV30; 10 bases map to TRBD1. This CDR3 is built from 14 residues. Germline V gene lookup returns CDR1 GTSNPN and CDR2 SVGIG (reference sequence). The J segment lost 7 bases and the V segment lost 2 bases, leaving 5 bases of the junction unmatched. The CDR3 region has the DNA TGTGCCTGGAGTTCGGACAGGGGGAAACAGCCCCAGCATTTT. This encodes CAWSSDRGKQPQHF.

The chain combines TRBV5-4 with TRBJ1-5; no firm D call. In germline, CDR1 is SGHNT, CDR2 YYREEE (reference sequence). The V end was cut by 6 bases, the J end by 5 bases, with 15 bases between. The CDR3 is 14 residues long. This chain's CDR3 is CASTRRPNDQPQHF. The CDR3 DNA sequence: TGTGCCAGCACCCGGAGACCGAACGATCAGCCCCAGCATTTT.